This TCR beta chain was retrieved from a study of identical twins (dated by TCRdb to between 2015 and 2016). Broadly, across the study: TCR alpha and beta repertoires from monozygotic twins, unrelated adults of various ages and cord blood were deep-sequenced to test whether fetal clonotypes persist. Replicate twin experiments were performed at different times using different library preparation protocols to rule out contamination.

Summary of the overall study and its limitations: Out-of-frame TCR alpha sharing in monozygotic twins was systematically underestimated by recombination models, whereas sharing between unrelated individuals was in agreement with the recombination models. Conclusions relied on cross-sectional statistical analysis, since the same donors could not be followed over many years. Compared with coincidental sharing between unrelated individuals, out-of-frame TCR alpha sequences shared between twins showed an excess of sequences with low generation probability. A weaker excess of twin sharing was found in beta out-of-frame sequences because the signal-to-noise ratio was lowered by fewer shared sequences. Fewer insertions were carried by abundant cord blood beta clonotypes, a similar but weaker trend appeared in young adult naive repertoires, and no such trend appeared in memory repertoires. Zero-insertion analyses could be partly confounded by invariant T cells such as MAIT and iNKT, though diverse VJ usage argued against such confounding for most clonotypes.

Every donor in the study was a healthy Caucasian. Three pairs of female monozygotic twins, all aged about 18 to 30 years, were included in the twin cohort. Peripheral blood mononuclear cells were used as the source from which RNA for TCR libraries was isolated. This clonotype was observed a handful of times. Which antigen it targets is not known. Per-base quality was not reported, and no clone a single base away is much larger than it. Preparation of the library involved 5' RACE. Sequencing used an Illumina HiSeq 2000. Template switching introduced a universal primer binding site; the final cDNA contained a unique molecular identifier, enabling accurate counting of TCR cDNA molecules. Specific primers in the conserved constant-segment region were used to synthesize first-strand cDNA for TCR alpha and beta chains. Each cDNA library was double barcoded, with a SMART-Mk sample barcode plus Illumina barcodes, to control for contamination. Two successive PCR steps introduced TruSeq adapter sequences along with Illumina sample barcodes. The Illumina HiSeq platform was used with custom primers to sequence TCR alpha and beta cDNA libraries. In the authors' own workflow: Unique molecular identifiers were extracted from raw reads with MiGEC, and CDR3 positions were determined with MiXCR. For each individual, recombination models were inferred using an EM algorithm with the repgenHMM and IGoR tools. Shared clonotypes were analyzed with the tcR package in R, and sharing was normalized by the product of cloneset sizes. Out-of-frame nonproductive sequences were analyzed to study raw recombination free of thymic and clonal selection effects. In TCRdb, the public reads were trimmed at Q25 with fastp and aligned with MiXCR, with productive beta chains retained. Entries that share a CDR3 protein sequence are merged under the most common genes and DNA. It is TCRdb's table, rather than the study itself, that gives the V and J calls and clone size. For this sample there are hundreds of thousands of distinct CDR3 sequences; 12% appear just once. The ten largest clones add up to 1.5% to 2% of the sample.

V was cut back by 1 base and J by 2 bases, leaving a gap of 10 bases between them. The CDR3 holds 15 amino acids from the cysteine to the phenylalanine. Here the CDR3 DNA is all that survives: 45 bases in frame from base 1. From the germline V gene, CDR1 is SGHRS and CDR2 is YFSETQ. This same sample was also part of a study on yellow fever vaccine responses in identical twins. The second publication reports: The T cell response to vaccination in identical twins was reported by the authors to appear partly convergent and partly personalized. Focusing on identical twins, the study followed the T cell clones that responded to the vaccine, and did so with precision.

Sequenced input: PBMCs. This receptor chain uses TRBV5-1 and TRBJ2-1; TRBD2 is possibly the D segment (6 matching bases). This receptor was taken from a woman between 18 and 30 years old in good health. The DNA sequence is TGCGCCAGCAGCTTGTGGCGGGATACCTACAATGAGCAGTTCTTC. The translation is CASSLWRDTYNEQFF.